The 31 T cell receptor beta chains below were found in one sample sequenced in a study of blood T cell repertoires in COVID-19. Assay: immunoSEQ multiplex PCR; the TCRdb copy retains only in-frame clones and omits some. The profile covers under 500,000 clones, with roughly nine tenths appearing a single time and roughly 1.8% taken by the ten largest. Material: PBMCs or T cells enriched from blood (not recorded which). These receptors were collected from a woman between 18 and 29 years old with acute COVID-19.

This sequence joins TRBV3-1 (or the pseudogene TRBV3-2) and TRBJ1-2, with D possibly matching TRBD1 (6 bases). The CDR3 is 12 residues long. V was cut by 1 base and J by 8 bases, with 8 bases left in between. From germline, CDR1 is LGHDT and CDR2 YNNKEL (reference sequence). In DNA form, the CDR3 reads TGTGCCAGCAGCCAAGTCAGGGGAGGCTACACCTTC. It encodes CASSQVRGGYTF.

V and J are TRBV20-1 and TRBJ1-2; a weak D match, TRBD1 (6 bases). The CDR3 loop spans 11 amino acids. Trimming shortened V by 6 bases and J by 7 bases, and 12 bases separated the two germline ends. Germline V lookup: CDR1 DFQATT, CDR2 SNEGSKA (reference sequence). The CDR3, as DNA: TGCAGTGCAACAGGGACGGGTGGCTACACCTTC. It translates to CSATGTGGYTF.

V and J are TRBV12-3 or TRBV12-4 and TRBJ2-3; the D is unclear. V lost 6 bases and J lost 12, with 13 bases in between. The CDR3 is 11 amino acids. The DNA for the CDR3 is TGTGCCAGCAGCCTGGCCCTAGACCAGTATTTT. It codes for CASSLALDQYF.

The chain carries TRBV5-4 and TRBJ1-6; possibly TRBD1 for D (6 bases). V shed 0 bases and J shed 6 bases, with 13 bases lying between them. Germline CDR1 and CDR2: SGHNT and YYREEE (reference sequence). The CDR3 covers 16 residues. The CDR3 loop is CASSLGGRTANSPLHF. The CDR3 DNA sequence: TGTGCCAGCAGCTTGGGGGGGCGAACTGCTAATTCACCCCTCCACTTT.

The chain uses TRBV9 and TRBJ2-5, with D possibly matching TRBD1 (5 bases). Germline CDR1 reads SGDLS; CDR2 reads YYNGEE. The CDR3 has 13 amino acids. Trimming removed 5 bases from V and 4 bases from J, with 12 bases in between. The CDR3 protein is CASSGTGVETQYF. As DNA, the CDR3 is TGTGCCAGCAGTGGAACAGGCGTAGAGACCCAGTACTTC.

The chain joins TRBV5-1 to TRBJ2-5, with 11 bases that match TRBD2. With V trimmed by 4 bases and J by 5 bases, 10 bases remained unmatched. In germline, CDR1 is SGHRS, CDR2 YFSETQ. This CDR3 contains 16 residues. The CDR3, as DNA: TGCGCCAGCAGCATTTTGACTAGCGGGGAGGAGGAGACCCAGTACTTC. This sequence encodes CASSILTSGEEETQYF.

The chain recombines TRBV20-1 with TRBJ2-7; 11 bases align to TRBD2. The germline CDR1 and CDR2 sequences are DFQATT and SNEGSKA (reference sequence). Germline trimming cut 3 bases from V and 1 base from J; bases unmatched to any gene: 5. This CDR3 has 15 amino acids. CDR3 DNA: TGCAGTGCTAGTGGGGGACTAGCGGAATCCTACGAGCAGTACTTC. This sequence encodes CSASGGLAESYEQYF.

The gene calls are TRBV11-1 and TRBJ1-1; D unclear. CDR3 size: 13 residues. Per the germline V gene, CDR1 is SGHAT and CDR2 is FQDESV (reference sequence). With 2 bases removed from V and 3 bases from J, the gap between germline ends came to 7 bases. The CDR3 loop reads CASSLTLDTEAFF. CDR3 nucleotide sequence: TGTGCCAGCAGCTTAACTCTTGACACTGAAGCTTTCTTT.

V is TRBV7-2 and J is TRBJ2-5, with a tentative D call TRBD2 (6 bases). V was clipped by 7 bases and J by 3 bases, with 15 bases between them. The CDR3 runs 14 residues. From germline, CDR1 is SGHTA and CDR2 FQGNSA. The CDR3 sequence: CASTPGLHKETQYF. CDR3 bases: TGTGCCAGCACCCCGGGACTTCACAAAGAGACCCAGTACTTC. Based on the CDR3 plus reference TRBV7-2 and TRBJ2-5, the full variable domain is GAGVSQSPSNKVTEKGKDVELRCDPISGHTALYWYRQSLGQGLEFLIYFQGNSAPDKSGLPSDRFSAERTGGSVSTLTIQRTQQEDSAVYLCASTPGLHKETQYFGPGTRLLVL.

This chain uses TRBV28 with TRBJ1-5; TRBD1 might be the D (6 bases). Trimming took 3 bases from V and 2 from J, leaving 11 bases between them. Germline lookup yields CDR1 MDHEN and CDR2 SYDVKM. The CDR3 consists of 15 residues. The DNA for the CDR3 is TGTGCCAGCAGTTTGCCTGACAGGCGCAATCAGCCCCAGCATTTT. Its translation is CASSLPDRRNQPQHF.

V and J are TRBV19 and TRBJ1-5, with 8 bases identical to TRBD1. Losses at the gene ends were 7 bases for V and 6 bases for J; bases not matched to a gene: 11. This CDR3 is built from 15 residues. CDR1 and CDR2 (germline): LNHDA, SQIVND (reference sequence). DNA for the CDR3: TGTGCCAGTAAAACAGGGGGATTTGATGGTCAGCCCCAGCATTTT. Protein: CASKTGGFDGQPQHF.

This clone was picked up many times. The rearrangement uses TRBV3-1 (or the pseudogene TRBV3-2) and TRBJ2-1; unclear D gene. CDR3 length: 15 amino acids. V lost 0 bases, J lost 2 bases, and 8 bases lay in between. The germline V gene encodes CDR1 LGHDT and CDR2 YNNKEL (reference sequence). CDR3 protein: CASSQDLVAYNEQFF. CDR3 sequence (DNA): TGTGCCAGCAGCCAAGATTTAGTAGCCTACAATGAGCAGTTCTTC.

V usage is TRBV18 and J usage is TRBJ1-3; no clear D. V was clipped by 2 bases and J by 0 bases, with 11 bases between them. This CDR3 has 16 residues. The V gene's germline CDR1 is KGHSH and CDR2 LQKENI. The CDR3 DNA reads as TGTGCCAGCTCACCAGTGGAGAGAATCTCTGGAAACACCATATATTTT. Protein: CASSPVERISGNTIYF.

The chain carries TRBV5-8 and TRBJ1-5; 8 bases are a match to TRBD1. This CDR3 has 17 residues. The germline V gene encodes CDR1 SGHTS and CDR2 YDEGEE. The trim removed 2 bases at V and 0 bases at J, leaving 7 bases unmatched. CDR3 amino acids: CASSLGQGSSSNQPQHF. CDR3 in DNA: TGTGCCAGCAGCTTAGGACAGGGCTCTAGTAGCAATCAGCCCCAGCATTTT.

The V call is TRBV18, the J call TRBJ1-1; TRBD1 is a possible D gene (5 bases). CDR3 length equals 15 residues. The ends were cut back, 3 bases at V and 0 bases at J, with 11 bases in the middle. Germline assignment: CDR1 KGHSH and CDR2 LQKENI. CDR3 sequence: CASSPQTDMNTEAFF. The CDR3 DNA is TGTGCCAGCTCACCTCAGACAGATATGAACACTGAAGCTTTCTTT. Supplemented by reference TRBV18 and TRBJ1-1, the full variable domain reads NAGVMQNPRHLVRRRGQEARLRCSPMKGHSHVYWYRQLPEEGLKFMVYLQKENIIDESGMPKERFSAEFPKEGPSILRIQQVVRGDSAAYFCASSPQTDMNTEAFFGQGTRLTVV.

The chain is built from TRBV5-1 and TRBJ2-3, with 10 nucleotides matching TRBD2. Trimming removed 4 bases from V and 2 bases from J; junction bases left unmatched: 16. CDR1 and CDR2 (germline): SGHRS, YFSETQ. The CDR3 sequence is 19 residues long. As DNA, the CDR3 is TGCGCCAGCAGCCGGACTGGGCTAGCGGGAGAGCGATACACAGATACGCAGTATTTT. It translates to CASSRTGLAGERYTDTQYF.

This clone was recorded once. The chain carries TRBV5-4 and TRBJ1-2, with TRBD1 identical over 8 bases. The junction had 13 bases not matched to a gene; V was cut back by 0 bases and J by 9 bases. The CDR3 covers 16 residues. Germline CDR1 and CDR2: SGHNT and YYREEE (reference sequence). CDR3 in amino acids: CASSLAKTGEVMSYTF. The DNA of the CDR3 is TGTGCCAGCAGCTTGGCGAAGACAGGGGAGGTGATGAGCTACACCTTC. The full variable domain, completed using reference TRBV5-4 and TRBJ1-2, is ETGVTQSPTHLIKTRGQQVTLRCSSQSGHNTVSWYQQALGQGPQFIFQYYREEENGRGNFPPRFSGLQFPNYSSELNVNALELDDSALYLCASSLAKTGEVMSYTFGSGTRLTVV.

This clone showed up just once. The chain uses TRBV30 and TRBJ1-2; tentatively, D is TRBD1 (6 bases). The CDR3 extends over 16 amino acids. V shed 1 base and J shed 6 bases, with 21 bases lying between them. In germline, CDR1 is GTSNPN, CDR2 SVGIG (reference sequence). In DNA, the CDR3 is TGTGCCTGGAGTGCAAGGGAAACAGGGAGAGGGGATGGCTACACCTTC. Its translation is CAWSARETGRGDGYTF. Combining the CDR3 with reference TRBV30 and TRBJ1-2 gives the whole variable domain SQTIHQWPATLVQPVGSPLSLECTVEGTSNPNLYWYRQAAGRGLQLLFYSVGIGQISSEVPQNLSASRPQDRQFILSSKKLLLSDSGFYLCAWSARETGRGDGYTFGSGTRLTVV.

Of note for this clone: Other DNA sequences from this sample encode an identical CDR3 as well. The rearrangement joins TRBV6-5 to TRBJ2-7; D possibly corresponds to TRBD1 (7 bases). Germline V CDR1 and CDR2: MNHEY, SVGAGI. The V end was cut by 5 bases, the J end by 6 bases, with 11 bases between. The CDR3 has 12 residues. The CDR3: CASSTQGGEQYF. CDR3 bases: TGTGCCAGCAGTACCCAGGGGGGCGAGCAGTACTTC.

V is TRBV7-8 and J is TRBJ2-3; 8 bases match TRBD2. Losses at the gene ends were 7 bases for V and 3 bases for J; bases not matched to a gene: 6. This CDR3 is built from 14 residues. Germline lookup yields CDR1 SGHVS and CDR2 FQNEAQ. The CDR3 region has the DNA TGTGCCAGCACTGCGGGAGGCCAAACAGATACGCAGTATTTT. Protein sequence: CASTAGGQTDTQYF.

V usage is TRBV28 and J usage is TRBJ1-2; TRBD1 agrees at 7 bases. The V segment lost 8 bases and the J segment 8 bases; nucleotides outside the gene matches: 11. Germline V gene lookup returns CDR1 MDHEN and CDR2 SYDVKM. CDR3 size: 13 residues. The CDR3 region is CASLGGRFLGYTF. For the CDR3, the DNA is TGTGCCAGCCTAGGGGGCAGGTTTTTAGGCTACACCTTC.

This chain joins TRBV7-6 and TRBJ2-5; the match to TRBD1 covers 7 bases. This CDR3 is built from 13 residues. Germline V CDR1 and CDR2: SGHVS, FNYEAQ. Germline trimming cut 3 bases from V and 5 bases from J; bases unmatched to any gene: 3. In DNA, the CDR3 is TGTGCCAGCAGCTTTAGGGGGCTGGAGACCCAGTACTTC. This codes for CASSFRGLETQYF.

V and J are TRBV29-1 and TRBJ1-4; 10 bases fit TRBD1. In germline, CDR1 is SQVTM, CDR2 ANQGSEA. The CDR3 is made up of 12 amino acids. The junction had 4 bases not matched to a gene; V was cut back by 7 bases and J by 8 bases. The CDR3 loop is CSAGTGEEKLFF. The CDR3 DNA sequence: TGCAGCGCCGGGACAGGGGAGGAAAAACTGTTTTTT.

The chain joins TRBV27 to TRBJ1-5; the match to TRBD1 covers 7 bases. The length of the CDR3 is 14 residues. Losses at the gene ends were 7 bases for V and 4 bases for J; bases not matched to a gene: 7. Germline CDR1 and CDR2: MNHEY and SMNVEV (reference sequence). CDR3: CASKTTGLNQPQHF. For the CDR3, the DNA is TGTGCCAGCAAGACGACAGGGCTAAATCAGCCCCAGCATTTT.

The J gene is TRBJ2-1, the V gene TRBV7-9, with TRBD1 matching 7 bases. V lost 4 bases, J lost 7 bases, and 10 bases stayed unmatched. CDR1 and CDR2 (germline): SEHNR, FQNEAQ (reference sequence). The CDR3 length is 15 residues. CDR3 sequence (DNA): TGTGCCAGCAGCTCTCCGGGGCAGGGGGATAATGAGCAGTTCTTC. Translation: CASSSPGQGDNEQFF.

A remark on this clone: Germline is not matched at one junction end, which may reflect a read error. V usage is TRBV6-1 and J usage is TRBJ1-6; weak D call: TRBD1 (5 bases). CDR1 is MNHNS, CDR2 SASEGT, per germline. There are 18 residues in the CDR3. The CDR3 bases are TGTGCCAGCGGTGATAAAGTTGGCTCGGGGGTACGTAATTCACCCCTCCACTTT. This encodes CASGDKVGSGVRNSPLHF.

V and J are TRBV7-8 and TRBJ2-7; D remains unclear. The CDR3 sequence is 12 residues long. V dropped 1 base and J dropped 2 bases, with 3 bases sitting between them. The V gene's germline CDR1 is SGHVS and CDR2 FQNEAQ. As DNA, the CDR3 is TGTGCCAGCAGCTTAGTTACCTACGAGCAGTACTTC. This codes for CASSLVTYEQYF.

This chain uses TRBV11-2 with TRBJ2-7, with TRBD2 identical over 11 bases. The ends lost 4 bases at V and 5 bases at J; junction bases unmatched: 4. CDR3 length: 14 amino acids. Germline V gene data show CDR1 as SGHAT and CDR2 as FQNNGV. The CDR3 nucleotides read TGTGCCAGCAGCTCCACTAGCGGGAGTCACGAGCAGTACTTC. Protein product: CASSSTSGSHEQYF.

This clone was detected only a few times. The rearrangement joins TRBV20-1 to TRBJ2-7, with 10 nucleotides matching TRBD1. With 3 bases clipped from V and 3 bases from J, the junction kept 5 bases outside the gene matches. Per germline, CDR1 DFQATT and CDR2 SNEGSKA (reference sequence). CDR3 length: 14 residues. The CDR3, as DNA: TGCAGTGCTAGTGGGGACAGGGGAGTCTACGAGCAGTACTTC. Its translation: CSASGDRGVYEQYF.

This clone was seen a few times. This chain uses TRBV18 with TRBJ1-1; 9 bases line up with TRBD1. This CDR3 region has 14 residues. Trimming at V came to 6 bases and at J to 6 bases, leaving 8 bases not matched to a gene. Germline lookup yields CDR1 KGHSH and CDR2 LQKENI. CDR3 coding DNA: TGTGCCAGCTCGTCGGGACAGGGTATTTCTGAAGCTTTCTTT. It yields the protein CASSSGQGISEAFF.

Here the CDR3 DNA reads TGTGCCAGCAGACGGGGGGGAGACACCGGGGAGCTGTTTTTT. This encodes CASRRGGDTGELFF. The chain links TRBV2 to TRBJ2-2; 8 nucleotides match TRBD2. Germline trimming cut 6 bases from V and 3 bases from J; bases unmatched to any gene: 3. This CDR3 spans 14 amino acids. Germline loops: CDR1 SNHLY, CDR2 FYNNEI.